The sample holds a few counts of the clone carrying this TCR beta chain. The antigen remains undetermined. The data derive from a study of beta chain features in type 1 diabetes. Expressed TCRB transcripts were sequenced because the entire RNA isolate underwent reverse transcription. Produced via immunoSEQ multiplex PCR; TCRdb's table is partial and in-frame only. The repertoire consists of under 350,000 clones, with around 24% occurring once and the leading ten covering 0.012%. Study findings and constraints: The study found moderately but significantly shorter TCRB CDR3s in all four CD4+ subsets of Type 1 diabetes patients.

Germline values: CDR1 LNHDA, CDR2 SQIVND (reference sequence). The CDR3 spans 15 residues. Losses at the gene ends were 4 bases for V and 7 bases for J; bases not matched to a gene: 8. What was sequenced was naive CD4+ T cells from blood. The chain joins TRBV19 to TRBJ1-5; 9 bases fit TRBD1. The origin of this receptor is a woman aged 30 to 39 with type 1 diabetes. CDR3 in amino acids: CASSKGTGGEQPQHF. CDR3 DNA sequence: TGTGCCAGTAGTAAGGGAACAGGGGGCGAACAGCCCCAGCATTTT. Full variable domain (outside the CDR3, taken from reference TRBV19 and TRBJ1-5): DGGITQSPKYLFRKEGQNVTLSCEQNLNHDAMYWYRQDPGQGLRLIYYSQIVNDFQKGDIAEGYSVSREKKESFPLTVTSAQKNPTAFYLCASSKGTGGEQPQHFGDGTRLSIL.